This passage covers 31 T cell receptor beta chains from one sample sequenced in a study of CD8+ T cells in alopecia areata. cDNA serving as the sequencing template came from extracted, reverse transcribed RNA. Method: immunoSEQ multiplex PCR; TCRdb's copy keeps in-frame clones and lacks some. The repertoire holds 150,000 or so clones, around 55% seen once, with approximately 19% in the top ten. This sample comprised CD8+ T cells sorted from blood, obtained at week 0. The receptors here all came from a human donor with alopecia areata.

The rearrangement uses TRBV11-2 and TRBJ1-6; tentative D call: TRBD1 (5 bases). The CDR3 loop spans 15 amino acids. The germline CDR1 and CDR2 sequences are SGHAT and FQNNGV. V dropped 4 bases and J dropped 5 bases, with 12 bases sitting between them. CDR3 protein: CASSWGPGDNSPLHF. CDR3 nucleotide sequence: TGTGCCAGCAGCTGGGGTCCGGGGGATAATTCACCCCTCCACTTT.

V is TRBV27 and J is TRBJ2-1, with D tentatively TRBD2 (7 bases). V was trimmed by 7 bases and J by 5 bases, leaving 12 bases between them. From germline, CDR1 is MNHEY and CDR2 SMNVEV (reference sequence). The CDR3 totals 13 residues. The CDR3 coding sequence is TGTGCCAGCACCCGGCGGGGGCACAATGAGCAGTTCTTC. It translates to CASTRRGHNEQFF.

This chain uses TRBV7-9 with TRBJ2-1; a weak D match, TRBD2 (5 bases). CDR1 SEHNR and CDR2 FQNEAQ come from the germline V gene (reference sequence). The V and J ends lost 1 base and 8 bases respectively, with 9 bases between them. The CDR3 loop spans 13 amino acids. This CDR3 reads CASSLGRADEQFF. Here the CDR3 DNA reads TGTGCCAGCAGCTTAGGGCGGGCAGATGAGCAGTTCTTC. The whole variable domain, filled in from reference TRBV7-9 and TRBJ2-1, reads DTGVSQNPRHKITKRGQNVTFRCDPISEHNRLYWYRQTLGQGPEFLTYFQNEAQLEKSRLLSDRFSAERPKGSFSTLEIQRTEQGDSAMYLCASSLGRADEQFFGPGTRLTVL.

The chain is built from TRBV5-6 and TRBJ2-1, with D possibly being TRBD2 (6 bases). CDR1 and CDR2 from the germline V gene are SGHDT and YYEEEE. The CDR3 is 13 amino acids. V was cut by 4 bases and J by 7 bases, with 12 bases left in between. This CDR3 reads CASSSGGENEQFF. The CDR3 DNA reads as TGTGCCAGCAGCAGCGGAGGGGAGAATGAGCAGTTCTTC.

This rearrangement joins TRBV28 to TRBJ2-3, with D possibly matching TRBD2 (7 bases). Trimming removed 7 bases from V and 6 bases from J, with 14 bases in between. The CDR3 covers 13 residues. The germline V gene has CDR1 MDHEN and CDR2 SYDVKM. The CDR3 here is CASTKRGGDTQYF. In DNA, the CDR3 is TGTGCCAGCACCAAGAGGGGGGGGGATACGCAGTATTTT.

J is TRBJ1-1 and V is TRBV5-1; D gene uncertain. From germline, CDR1 is SGHRS and CDR2 YFSETQ. V lost 3 bases and J lost 2, with 8 bases in between. The CDR3 runs 13 residues. The CDR3 loop is CASSSSRNTEAFF. The CDR3 region has the DNA TGCGCCAGCAGCTCGTCCCGTAACACTGAAGCTTTCTTT.

For this clone: Other DNA sequences in this sample translate to the same CDR3. This sequence joins TRBV5-6 and TRBJ2-7; D gene ambiguous. The germline gives CDR1 SGHDT, CDR2 YYEEEE. The V gene lost 0 bases and the J gene lost 1 base, with 5 bases spanning the gap. This CDR3 has 13 amino acids. The CDR3: CASSLGQSYEQYF. The CDR3 DNA reads as TGTGCCAGCAGCTTGGGGCAGTCCTACGAGCAGTACTTC.

The gene calls are TRBV11-1 and TRBJ1-5; no clear D. Per germline, CDR1 SGHAT and CDR2 FQDESV (reference sequence). V was shortened by 4 bases and J by 2 bases, with 12 bases between the two germline ends. The CDR3 runs 15 residues. The CDR3 here is CASSSSGQGNQPQHF. In nucleotides, the CDR3 is TGTGCCAGCAGCTCGTCCGGCCAGGGCAATCAGCCCCAGCATTTT.

V usage is TRBV4-3 and J usage is TRBJ2-1; unclear D gene. Germline V gene lookup returns CDR1 LGHNA and CDR2 YSLEER. With 1 base removed from V and 8 bases from J, the gap between germline ends came to 9 bases. The CDR3 covers 13 residues. The CDR3 DNA sequence: TGCGCCAGCAGCCAAGGAAATTCGGATGAGCAGTTCTTC. Protein: CASSQGNSDEQFF.

The chain couples TRBV30 to TRBJ1-3, with D tentatively TRBD1 (6 bases). The CDR3 extends over 15 amino acids. Trimming cost V 4 bases and J 0 bases, with 13 bases left between them. Germline V gene data show CDR1 as GTSNPN and CDR2 as SVGIG (reference sequence). The CDR3 protein is CAWTTDRSSGNTIYF. CDR3 nucleotide sequence: TGTGCCTGGACTACCGACAGGAGCTCTGGAAACACCATATATTTT.

This clone was counted a few times. The chain is built from TRBV2 and TRBJ2-1, with 9 positions matching TRBD1. Germline V gene sequence: CDR1 SNHLY, CDR2 FYNNEI. The CDR3 consists of 13 residues. The ends lost 5 bases at V and 9 bases at J; junction bases unmatched: 5. This chain's CDR3 is CASSPGTGFEQFF. The CDR3 DNA follows: TGTGCCAGCAGTCCCGGGACAGGGTTTGAGCAGTTCTTC.

This chain's CDR3 is CASSEFRGGSYEQYF. The DNA for the CDR3 is TGTGCCAGCAGTGAATTCAGGGGGGGCTCCTACGAGCAGTACTTC. J is TRBJ2-7 and V is TRBV6-1; D might be TRBD1 or TRBD2, each matching 7 bases. The V end lost 2 bases, the J end lost 0 bases, and 11 bases lay between the germline ends. Germline CDR1 reads MNHNS; CDR2 reads SASEGT. This CDR3 contains 15 residues.

This sequence joins TRBV5-6 and TRBJ2-7, with a tentative D call TRBD2 (5 bases). The germline V gene encodes CDR1 SGHDT and CDR2 YYEEEE. This CDR3 has 12 residues. The germline V and J ends were trimmed by 0 bases and 7 bases, with 8 bases remaining between them. The CDR3 here is CASSLVGSEQYF. In DNA form, the CDR3 reads TGTGCCAGCAGCTTGGTAGGGAGTGAGCAGTACTTC.

The genes are TRBV14 and TRBJ2-4; no firm D call. The CDR3 spans 14 residues. Germline V CDR1 and CDR2: SGHDN, FVKESK. Trimming pared 2 bases from V and 8 bases from J, leaving 13 bases between. CDR3 DNA: TGTGCCAGCAGCCAATTGGGTGGTACGGACATTCAGTACTTC. Translated, it gives CASSQLGGTDIQYF.

This clone was seen a handful of times. V usage is TRBV14 and J usage is TRBJ1-6; no definite D call. Germline CDR1 reads SGHDN; CDR2 reads FVKESK. CDR3 length equals 12 residues. The germline V and J ends were trimmed by 1 base and 10 bases, with 5 bases remaining between them. CDR3 loop: CASSQGRSPLHF. The CDR3 nucleotides read TGTGCCAGCAGCCAAGGCCGCTCACCCCTCCACTTT.

The gene calls are TRBV25-1 and TRBJ2-2; D tentatively reads TRBD1 or TRBD2 (6 bases each). V lost 8 bases and J lost 0, with 10 bases in between. Germline values: CDR1 MGHDK, CDR2 SYGVNS. This CDR3 is built from 14 residues. The CDR3 protein is CASRGTPNTGELFF. In DNA form, the CDR3 reads TGTGCCAGCCGGGGGACACCGAACACCGGGGAGCTGTTTTTT.

Here the CDR3 reads CASSRQNTEAFF. The CDR3 DNA follows: TGTGCCAGCAGTAGACAGAACACTGAAGCTTTCTTT. This sequence joins TRBV6-5 and TRBJ1-1; no reliable D call. Germline CDR1 reads MNHEY; CDR2 reads SVGAGI. V dropped 5 bases and J dropped 1 base, with 5 bases sitting between them. The CDR3 spans 12 residues.

V and J are TRBV23-1 and TRBJ1-1; tentatively, D is TRBD1 (6 bases). TRBV23-1 is an ORF; its function is uncertain. CDR3 size: 15 residues. Trimming cost V 3 bases and J 3 bases, with 14 bases left between them. CDR3 in DNA: TGCGCCAGCAGTCAGAGTAGGCCAGGGGACACTGAAGCTTTCTTT. Amino acids: CASSQSRPGDTEAFF.

The rearrangement uses TRBV29-1 and TRBJ2-1, with D hard to call. V was clipped by 6 bases and J by 3 bases, with 6 bases between them. CDR1 is SQVTM and CDR2 is ANQGSEA in the germline V gene. CDR3 size: 11 residues. The DNA of the CDR3 is TGCAGCGTACTGGACTACAATGAGCAGTTCTTC. This codes for CSVLDYNEQFF.

This clone was seen only a few times. This chain links TRBV10-2 with TRBJ2-7, with 8 bases aligning to TRBD1. This CDR3 spans 11 amino acids. V dropped 2 bases and J dropped 12; count of bases not matched to a gene: 3. Per the germline V gene, CDR1 is WSHSY and CDR2 is SAAADI. For the CDR3, the DNA is TGCGCCAGCAGTGAGCAGGGGGCGAGGTACTTC. It is translated as CASSEQGARYF.

Written as DNA, the CDR3 is TGTGCCAGCAGTGACCTACCTCTCACAGGATTGGATGAGCAGTTCTTC. Translating gives CASSDLPLTGLDEQFF. The chain uses TRBV6-1 and TRBJ2-1, with TRBD1 as a possible D gene (5 bases). This CDR3 comprises 16 residues. V was clipped by 3 bases and J by 8 bases, with 20 bases between them. Germline values: CDR1 MNHNS, CDR2 SASEGT.

The sample holds a few counts of this clone. This rearrangement joins TRBV25-1 to TRBJ2-6; 7 bases align to TRBD2. The V gene's germline CDR1 is MGHDK and CDR2 SYGVNS. The CDR3 consists of 17 residues. Losses at the gene ends were 6 bases for V and 1 base for J; bases not matched to a gene: 9. The CDR3 reads CASRGGTPPSGANVLTF. The DNA of the CDR3 is TGTGCCAGCAGGGGGGGGACCCCCCCTTCTGGGGCCAACGTCCTGACTTTC. Filled out from reference TRBV25-1 and TRBJ2-6, the complete variable domain reads EADIYQTPRYLVIGTGKKITLECSQTMGHDKMYWYQQDPGMELHLIHYSYGVNSTEKGDLSSESTVSRIRTEHFPLTLESARPSHTSQYLCASRGGTPPSGANVLTFGAGSRLTVL.

The chain uses TRBV30 and TRBJ2-3; 7 bases agree with TRBD1. This CDR3 comprises 13 residues. V lost 3 bases to trimming and J lost 6 bases; unmatched junction nucleotides: 6. Germline V gene lookup returns CDR1 GTSNPN and CDR2 SVGIG (reference sequence). The CDR3, as DNA: TGTGCCTGGAGCCGGGACAGCAAGGATACGCAGTATTTT. The encoded protein is CAWSRDSKDTQYF.

The chain employs TRBV7-9 and TRBJ1-6; D call uncertain. Trimming stripped 5 bases from V and 8 bases from J, with 10 bases between. Germline V gene sequence: CDR1 SEHNR, CDR2 FQNEAQ (reference sequence). CDR3 size: 13 residues. CDR3 amino acids: CASSVVSDSPLHF. The CDR3 nucleotides are TGTGCCAGCAGCGTCGTATCGGATTCACCCCTCCACTTT. The full variable domain, rest sourced from reference TRBV7-9 and TRBJ1-6, is DTGVSQNPRHKITKRGQNVTFRCDPISEHNRLYWYRQTLGQGPEFLTYFQNEAQLEKSRLLSDRFSAERPKGSFSTLEIQRTEQGDSAMYLCASSVVSDSPLHFGNGTRLTVT.

This clone came up a few times. This chain uses TRBV29-1 with TRBJ2-7; 8 nucleotides match TRBD1. Germline CDR1 SQVTM, CDR2 ANQGSEA. The V gene end was trimmed by 7 bases and the J gene end by 3 bases; junction bases not matched to a gene: 11. The CDR3 is 14 residues long. DNA of the CDR3: TGCAGCGCCCGAGAGGTAACAGGGGGCTACGAGCAGTACTTC. It codes for CSAREVTGGYEQYF.

The chain is built from TRBV7-9 and TRBJ2-2; D not certain. V was pared by 5 bases and J by 6 bases, with 7 bases between. Germline loops: CDR1 SEHNR, CDR2 FQNEAQ (reference sequence). The CDR3 sequence is 12 residues long. The CDR3 loop reads CASSLNPGELFF. DNA of the CDR3: TGTGCCAGCAGCCTTAACCCCGGGGAGCTGTTTTTT.

The V gene is TRBV4-3, the J gene TRBJ1-1; D is possibly TRBD1 (6 bases). CDR1 and CDR2 (germline): LGHNA, YSLEER. Trimming took 0 bases from V and 3 from J, leaving 14 bases between them. The CDR3 has 16 residues. Here the CDR3 reads CASSQDSGGSYTEAFF. The DNA of the CDR3 is TGCGCCAGCAGCCAAGATTCCGGGGGCTCGTACACTGAAGCTTTCTTT.

To note about this clone: The sample holds other DNA sequences that translate to the same CDR3. The genes are TRBV30 and TRBJ1-1; D is uncertain. In germline, CDR1 is GTSNPN, CDR2 SVGIG (reference sequence). V gave up 2 bases and J gave up 1 base, with 8 bases separating them. This CDR3 is 13 amino acids long. The CDR3: CAWSLSGNTEAFF. The CDR3 nucleotides read TGTGCCTGGAGTTTGTCTGGGAACACTGAAGCTTTCTTT.

The chain is built from TRBV19 and TRBJ1-2; a possible D gene is TRBD1 (6 bases). The CDR3 has 16 amino acids. CDR1 is LNHDA, CDR2 SQIVND, per germline (reference sequence). V was cut by 5 bases and J by 0 bases, with 16 bases left in between. The CDR3: CASSYGGRGSNYGYTF. CDR3 in DNA: TGTGCCAGTAGTTACGGAGGCAGGGGATCTAACTATGGCTACACCTTC.

This clone was observed a few times. The J gene is TRBJ2-3, the V gene TRBV28; 8 nucleotides agree with TRBD1. The V and J ends lost 5 bases and 5 bases, in that order; junction bases with no gene match: 9. The CDR3 is 15 residues long. The germline V gene has CDR1 MDHEN and CDR2 SYDVKM. CDR3 nucleotides: TGTGCCAGCAGTCCCAGGGGGCGAGTTGTAGATACGCAGTATTTT. It yields the protein CASSPRGRVVDTQYF.

The J gene is TRBJ2-7, the V gene TRBV5-6; D call uncertain. Looked up from germline, CDR1 is SGHDT and CDR2 is YYEEEE. Trimming removed 4 bases at V and 9 bases at J, with 14 bases between. This CDR3 is built from 12 residues. The CDR3 loop is CASSIEASGQYF. As DNA, the CDR3 is TGTGCCAGCAGCATCGAGGCGTCTGGGCAGTACTTC.